One and the same sample provided the 8 T cell receptor beta chains below, sequenced in a study of blood T cell repertoires in COVID-19. Assay used: immunoSEQ multiplex PCR; TCRdb lists only in-frame clones, some missing. The sample includes about 460,000 clones, 88% seen only once; the top ten take around 7.9%. The sequencing input was PBMCs or T cells enriched from blood (not recorded which). The receptors derive from a woman in her sixties who had recovered from COVID-19.

The gene calls are TRBV3-1 (or the pseudogene TRBV3-2) and TRBJ1-1, with 10 bases matching TRBD1. This CDR3 has 15 residues. CDR1 and CDR2 (germline): LGHDT, YNNKEL (reference sequence). The V segment lost 4 bases and the J segment 2 bases; nucleotides outside the gene matches: 4. In DNA, the CDR3 is TGTGCCAGCAGCCGGCGGACAGGGGGAAACACTGAAGCTTTCTTT. Its protein is CASSRRTGGNTEAFF.

This chain connects TRBV13 to TRBJ2-7; D unclear. The CDR3 spans 13 residues. In germline, CDR1 is PRHDT, CDR2 FYEKMQ (reference sequence). Trimming stripped 2 bases from V and 7 bases from J, with 12 bases between. CDR3 nucleotide sequence: TGTGCCAGCAGCTTAATTCCCCCAGAAGAGCAGTACGTC. Amino acid sequence: CASSLIPPEEQYV.

The sample holds one count of this clone. V usage is TRBV5-1 and J usage is TRBJ1-2; 7 bases agree with TRBD1. The V gene end was trimmed by 2 bases and the J gene end by 10 bases; junction bases not matched to a gene: 8. The CDR3 spans 13 residues. Germline V lookup: CDR1 SGHRS, CDR2 YFSETQ. CDR3 residues: CASSLKTRGFYTF. In DNA, the CDR3 is TGCGCCAGCAGCTTAAAGACCAGGGGGTTCTACACCTTC. The full variable domain, its missing parts supplied by reference TRBV5-1 and TRBJ1-2, is KAGVTQTPRYLIKTRGQQVTLSCSPISGHRSVSWYQQTPGQGLQFLFEYFSETQRNKGNFPGRFSGRQFSNSRSEMNVSTLELGDSALYLCASSLKTRGFYTFGSGTRLTVV.

The rearrangement joins TRBV19 to TRBJ1-5; D remains ambiguous. Trimming pared 7 bases from V and 2 bases from J, leaving 12 bases between. The germline gives CDR1 LNHDA, CDR2 SQIVND (reference sequence). This CDR3 contains 14 residues. The CDR3 nucleotides read TGTGCCAGTAAAGGAGGGAGGGGCAATCAGCCCCAGCATTTT. Its protein product is CASKGGRGNQPQHF.

V gene TRBV12-3 or TRBV12-4 combines with J gene TRBJ1-2; no definite D call. V shed 6 bases and J shed 5 bases, with 13 bases lying between them. The CDR3 runs to 13 residues. In nucleotides, the CDR3 is TGTGCCAGCAGACCGGCGGGCGGGTATGGCTACACCTTC. Amino acid sequence: CASRPAGGYGYTF.

This clone occurred a few times. The chain employs TRBV2 and TRBJ2-2; 9 nucleotides agree with TRBD1. The CDR3 has 14 amino acids. The V gene's germline CDR1 is SNHLY and CDR2 FYNNEI. The V and J ends lost 7 bases and 7 bases, in that order; junction bases with no gene match: 7. The CDR3: CASTETGGVGELFF. The CDR3 DNA reads TGTGCCAGCACCGAGACAGGGGGGGTCGGGGAGCTGTTTTTT.

The chain joins TRBV7-6 to TRBJ2-7; TRBD1 matches 9 bases. After removal of 1 base from V and 2 bases from J, the junction contained 9 bases not matched to a gene. Germline CDR1 and CDR2: SGHVS and FNYEAQ. CDR3 length: 17 amino acids. CDR3 region: CASSLGGGTGITYEQYF. The CDR3 bases are TGTGCCAGCAGCTTAGGGGGGGGGACAGGGATTACCTACGAGCAGTACTTC. Looking up the rest from reference TRBV7-6 and TRBJ2-7 gives the full variable domain: GAGVSQSPRYKVTKRGQDVALRCDPISGHVSLYWYRQALGQGPEFLTYFNYEAQQDKSGLPNDRFSAERPEGSISTLTIQRTEQRDSAMYRCASSLGGGTGITYEQYFGPGTRLTVT.

The J gene is TRBJ2-1, the V gene TRBV19, with 15 positions matching TRBD2. Germline CDR1 and CDR2: LNHDA and SQIVND (reference sequence). This CDR3 is built from 17 residues. The J segment lost 7 bases and the V segment lost 6 bases, leaving 10 bases of the junction unmatched. DNA of the CDR3: TGTGCCAGTAGCCCGGGACTAGCGGGGGGTCCATCGAATGAGCAGTTCTTC. It is translated as CASSPGLAGGPSNEQFF. The variable domain in full, with the rest retrieved from reference TRBV19 and TRBJ2-1, is DGGITQSPKYLFRKEGQNVTLSCEQNLNHDAMYWYRQDPGQGLRLIYYSQIVNDFQKGDIAEGYSVSREKKESFPLTVTSAQKNPTAFYLCASSPGLAGGPSNEQFFGPGTRLTVL.